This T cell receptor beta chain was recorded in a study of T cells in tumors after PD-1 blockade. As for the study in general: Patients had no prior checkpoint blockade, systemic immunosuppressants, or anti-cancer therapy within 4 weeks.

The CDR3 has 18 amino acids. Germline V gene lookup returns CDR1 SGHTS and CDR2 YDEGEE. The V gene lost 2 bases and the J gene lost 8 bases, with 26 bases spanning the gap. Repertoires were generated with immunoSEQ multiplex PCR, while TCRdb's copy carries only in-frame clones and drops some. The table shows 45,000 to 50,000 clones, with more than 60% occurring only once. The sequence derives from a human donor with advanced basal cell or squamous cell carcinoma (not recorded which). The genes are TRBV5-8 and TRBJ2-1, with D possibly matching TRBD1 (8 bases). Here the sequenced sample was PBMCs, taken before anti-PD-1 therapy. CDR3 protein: CASSFGEDRDYFHDEQFF. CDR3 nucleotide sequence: TGTGCCAGCAGCTTTGGGGAGGACAGGGACTACTTCCACGATGAGCAGTTCTTC.